This TCR beta chain was retrieved from a study of beta chain features in type 1 diabetes. Across the study: No age, gender or cell yield differences were seen between patients and healthy donors. Researchers looked at fewer than 120,000,000 sorted cells across all samples.

The length of the CDR3 is 15 residues. Germline V gene lookup returns CDR1 KGHSH and CDR2 LQKENI. Trimming cost V 4 bases and J 5 bases, with 18 bases left between them. Overall study results and limits: Insertions were fewer and deletions more numerous at VDJ junctions in type 1 diabetes patients. A greater similarity of naive, central memory and Treg TCRB repertoires was seen among patients than among healthy donors. Researchers report that Type 1 diabetes patients had moderately but significantly shorter TCRB CDR3s across all four CD4+ subsets.

Of note for this clone: Its matching antigen is unknown.

Every isolated RNA sample was fully reverse transcribed, so sequencing captured expressed TCRB transcripts. Libraries were prepared by immunoSEQ multiplex PCR; TCRdb keeps only in-frame clonotypes and omits some of them. The sample lists 550,000 to 850,000 clones, around an eighth occurring once. Sample: naive CD4+ T cells from blood. The receptor was derived from a young man with type 1 diabetes. The chain links TRBV18 to TRBJ2-7; weak D call: TRBD1 (5 bases). The CDR3 bases are TGTGCCAGCTCACACATGACAGACCTCCGGAACGAGCAGTACTTC. This encodes CASSHMTDLRNEQYF.